This T cell receptor (beta chain) was identified during a study of T cell repertoires in cytomegalovirus infection. General observations from the study: CMV carriers with the relevant HLA were identified by cumulative public TCR beta family frequency.

For this clonotype: Its antigen is as yet unknown.

CDR3 length: 13 amino acids. Trimming removed 5 bases from V and 3 bases from J, with 10 bases in between. From germline, CDR1 is LNHDA and CDR2 SQIVND (reference sequence). Via MiXCR, TCRdb re-called the reads, giving one row per CDR3 protein. Among around 340,000 distinct CDR3 sequences listed, 29% were seen once. The sample in question was cultured PBMCs, obtained from culture after CMV antigen stimulation. The chain is built from TRBV19 and TRBJ1-1; no clear D. The receptor was isolated from a human donor in good health (CMV status not recorded). Some clones in this sample may be carry-over from other donors' samples. CDR3: CASSYSPYTEAFF. DNA of the CDR3: TGTGCCAGTAGTTACAGCCCTTACACTGAAGCTTTCTTT.